Listed here are 10 T cell receptor beta chains from one sample, sequenced in a study of blood T cell repertoires in COVID-19. TCRdb's table, derived via immunoSEQ multiplex PCR, lists solely in-frame clones and lacks some. The table records around 250,000 clones, almost 85% of them present only once. The sequenced sample consisted of peripheral blood. All receptors derive from a man in his forties or fifties with active or convalescent COVID-19.

V gene TRBV28 combines with J gene TRBJ1-2, with TRBD1 as a possible D gene (5 bases). The CDR3 length is 16 residues. Germline V CDR1 and CDR2: MDHEN, SYDVKM. Trimming stripped 5 bases from V and 2 bases from J, with 18 bases between. CDR3 in DNA: TGTGCCAGCAGTATAACGGGACTAGGGTTAAACTATGGCTACACCTTC. Protein product: CASSITGLGLNYGYTF.

This clone was seen once. The chain has TRBV5-8 and TRBJ1-1, with D perhaps TRBD1 (5 bases). The CDR3 is 15 residues long. Trimming took off 9 bases at V and 1 base at J, with 19 bases between the two ends. CDR1 and CDR2 (germline): SGHTS, YDEGEE. The CDR3 nucleotides read TGTGCCATCCCCAAGGGGAAATCATGGAACACTGAAGCTTTCTTT. It encodes CAIPKGKSWNTEAFF.

This chain links TRBV24-1 with TRBJ2-1; TRBD2 aligns across 11 bases. Germline V gives CDR1 KGHDR, CDR2 SFDVKD. V trimming: 0 bases; J trimming: 0 bases; junction bases outside the gene matches: 9. The CDR3 consists of 20 residues. CDR3 protein: CATSDLGGLADPSSYNEQFF. The CDR3 DNA reads TGTGCCACCAGTGATTTGGGGGGACTAGCGGATCCCAGCTCCTACAATGAGCAGTTCTTC.

The chain combines TRBV19 with TRBJ2-7; TRBD1 agrees at 8 bases. The V segment lost 6 bases and the J segment 2 bases; nucleotides outside the gene matches: 9. The CDR3 sequence is 15 residues long. Germline V gene lookup returns CDR1 LNHDA and CDR2 SQIVND (reference sequence). Here the CDR3 DNA reads TGTGCCAGTAGAGACAGGGGCCTGCCGCCCTACGAGCAGTACTTC. Translation: CASRDRGLPPYEQYF.

The V gene is TRBV30, the J gene TRBJ2-2, with 7 bases fitting TRBD1. Germline CDR1 reads GTSNPN; CDR2 reads SVGIG (reference sequence). V lost 2 bases and J lost 1; bases outside the gene matches: 4. There are 15 residues in the CDR3. In nucleotides, the CDR3 is TGTGCCTGGAGTCCCCGGACAGGGAACACCGGGGAGCTGTTTTTT. Encoded protein: CAWSPRTGNTGELFF.

Notes on this clone: Additional DNA sequences in this sample encode the identical CDR3. The chain employs TRBV2 and TRBJ2-3, with 9 bases fitting TRBD2. This CDR3 spans 15 amino acids. Per the germline V gene, CDR1 is SNHLY and CDR2 is FYNNEI. V dropped 7 bases and J dropped 0; count of bases not matched to a gene: 5. The CDR3 region is CASKVAGVSTDTQYF. The CDR3 DNA follows: TGTGCCAGCAAGGTAGCGGGGGTAAGCACAGATACGCAGTATTTT. Complete variable domain (other parts from reference TRBV2 and TRBJ2-3): EPEVTQTPSHQVTQMGQEVILRCVPISNHLYFYWYRQILGQKVEFLVSFYNNEISEKSEIFDDQFSVERPDGSNFTLKIRSTKLEDSAMYFCASKVAGVSTDTQYFGPGTRLTVL.

The chain is built from TRBV7-2 and TRBJ2-1, with 7 bases lining up with TRBD2. The CDR3 sequence is 16 residues long. Losses at the gene ends were 2 bases for V and 7 bases for J; bases not matched to a gene: 11. CDR1 is SGHTA and CDR2 is FQGNSA in the germline V gene. The DNA of the CDR3 is TGTGCCAGCAGCTTATCGGCGGGAGCGGTAGGAAATGAGCAGTTCTTC. This codes for CASSLSAGAVGNEQFF.

This clone has more than one count but fewer than ten. V and J are TRBV28 and TRBJ1-2; D perhaps matches TRBD1 (6 bases). There are 19 residues in the CDR3. From germline, CDR1 is MDHEN and CDR2 SYDVKM. Trimming took off 3 bases at V and 4 bases at J, with 27 bases between the two ends. The CDR3 region has the DNA TGTGCCAGCAGTTTTGCCCTAGCCCCGCAGAAGGGACACCTCTATGGCTACACCTTC. It is translated as CASSFALAPQKGHLYGYTF.

The gene calls are TRBV3-1 (or the pseudogene TRBV3-2) and TRBJ2-1; D not certain. The CDR3 covers 12 residues. Trimming took off 4 bases at V and 9 bases at J, with 10 bases between the two ends. The germline V gene has CDR1 LGHDT and CDR2 YNNKEL (reference sequence). The CDR3 DNA sequence: TGTGCCAGCAGCCTGCACTCGGGTGAGCAGTTCTTC. It is translated as CASSLHSGEQFF.

This clone has a single count. The chain couples TRBV5-5 to TRBJ2-7; no reliable D call. The CDR3 extends over 15 amino acids. The ends were cut back, 0 bases at V and 7 bases at J, with 17 bases in the middle. Germline V CDR1 and CDR2: SGHKS, YYEKEE (reference sequence). This CDR3 reads CASSLDSVSKWEQYF. CDR3 sequence (DNA): TGTGCCAGCAGCTTGGATTCGGTTTCTAAATGGGAGCAGTACTTC.